The 17 T cell receptor beta chains presented below share a single source sample, sequenced in a study of T-cell memory formation after mild COVID-19. TCRdb redid the calling of the 5' RACE reads with MiXCR, one entry per CDR3 protein. This sample yields roughly 300,000 distinct CDR3 sequences, of which approximately 8% are seen a single time; less than 25% belongs to the top ten. Sequencing input: PBMCs or a T cell subset sorted from them (not recorded which). Receptor source: a man aged 18 to 30 who had mild COVID-19 (a few samples of this study predate the infection). Cell type and time point are not known.

The chain combines TRBV5-1 with TRBJ2-5; 8 nucleotides line up with TRBD2. Germline V gene sequence: CDR1 SGHRS, CDR2 YFSETQ. The CDR3 runs to 14 residues. V dropped 4 bases and J dropped 4; count of bases not matched to a gene: 6. The CDR3 is CASSAGTSGETQYF. The CDR3 DNA sequence: TGCGCCAGCAGCGCGGGGACTAGTGGAGAGACCCAGTACTTC.

This clonotype was counted a few times. The chain couples TRBV5-1 to TRBJ2-5; 7 nucleotides line up with TRBD1. CDR3 length equals 16 residues. The V gene's germline CDR1 is SGHRS and CDR2 YFSETQ. V gave up 3 bases and J gave up 1 base; unmatched junction bases: 9. CDR3 sequence (DNA): TGCGCCAGCAGCTCCCTTCAGACAGGGTTCCAAGAGACCCAGTACTTC. Amino acids: CASSSLQTGFQETQYF.

The rearrangement joins TRBV3-1 to TRBJ2-2; D remains ambiguous. Per the germline V gene, CDR1 is LGHDT and CDR2 is YNNKEL (reference sequence). Trimming pared 2 bases from V and 6 bases from J, leaving 7 bases between. The CDR3 is 13 residues long. CDR3 region: CASSQFHPGELFF. DNA of the CDR3: TGTGCCAGCAGCCAATTTCACCCCGGGGAGCTGTTTTTT.

This clonotype was recorded at least ten times. The rearrangement uses TRBV6-5 and TRBJ1-1, with 9 bases matching TRBD1. The CDR3 consists of 14 residues. CDR1 is MNHEY, CDR2 SVGAGI, per germline. V lost 4 bases, J lost 3 bases, and 3 bases stayed unmatched. CDR3 amino acids: CASSWTGDDTEAFF. In DNA, the CDR3 is TGTGCCAGCAGTTGGACAGGGGACGACACTGAAGCTTTCTTT.

The genes are TRBV6-5 and TRBJ1-2; the D gene is possibly TRBD1 (6 bases). Germline V lookup: CDR1 MNHEY, CDR2 SVGAGI. V was cut by 8 bases and J by 4 bases, with 20 bases left in between. The CDR3 sequence is 15 residues long. The chain's CDR3 is CASGKRGSFLYGYTF. CDR3 bases: TGTGCCAGCGGGAAGAGGGGGTCCTTTCTCTATGGCTACACCTTC.

V and J are TRBV7-6 and TRBJ2-1, with 9 bases that match TRBD2. The CDR3 sequence is 15 residues long. The germline V gene has CDR1 SGHVS and CDR2 FNYEAQ. Unmatched junction bases numbered 6, after V lost 5 bases and J lost 4 bases. The CDR3 DNA sequence: TGTGCCAGCAGCCCTCCAGCGGGGGGTTACAATGAGCAGTTCTTC. Amino acids: CASSPPAGGYNEQFF.

This clonotype has more than one count but fewer than ten. This chain uses TRBV5-1 with TRBJ2-2; a weak D match, TRBD2 (7 bases). V lost 10 bases to trimming and J lost 5 bases, with 21 bases between them. The CDR3 is 15 residues long. Germline V lookup: CDR1 SGHRS, CDR2 YFSETQ. The CDR3 region has the DNA TGCGCCGGGACTTTATCGGGGGGCCATACCGGGGAGCTGTTTTTT. Translation: CAGTLSGGHTGELFF.

V gene TRBV24-1 combines with J gene TRBJ2-1; TRBD1 is a possible D gene (5 bases). Looked up from germline, CDR1 is KGHDR and CDR2 is SFDVKD. The CDR3 contains 14 residues. Trimming took off 4 bases at V and 9 bases at J, with 15 bases between the two ends. CDR3 sequence (DNA): TGTGCCACCAGTGACCTTCTCTCAGGGTCTGAGCAGTTCTTC. Its translation: CATSDLLSGSEQFF.

This clonotype has a handful of counts. V and J are TRBV10-3 and TRBJ2-6; D is undetermined. This CDR3 comprises 15 residues. Germline V gene data show CDR1 as ENHRY and CDR2 as SYGVKD. Trimming took off 3 bases at V and 0 bases at J, with 6 bases between the two ends. The CDR3 nucleotides read TGTGCCATCAGTGATGAACCCTCTGGGGCCAACGTCCTGACTTTC. This sequence encodes CAISDEPSGANVLTF.

In its sample, this clonotype was seen a few times. The V call is TRBV9, the J call TRBJ2-2, with D possibly TRBD1 on 5 matching bases. The germline CDR1 and CDR2 sequences are SGDLS and YYNGEE. The V end lost 5 bases, the J end lost 4 bases, and 9 bases lay between the germline ends. The CDR3 is 13 amino acids. The DNA for the CDR3 is TGTGCCAGCAGGGAAACAGGCACCGGGGAGCTGTTTTTT. It yields the protein CASRETGTGELFF.

This sequence joins TRBV7-3 and TRBJ2-1; D possibly matches TRBD1 or TRBD2 (5 bases each). Trimming removed 2 bases from V and 0 bases from J, with 11 bases in between. Germline V lookup: CDR1 SGHTA, CDR2 FQGTGA. The CDR3 is 16 residues long. The CDR3 DNA is TGTGCCAGCAGCTTATGGGGGTCGAGCTCCTACAATGAGCAGTTCTTC. It translates to CASSLWGSSSYNEQFF.

In this sample, this clonotype turned up a few times. The chain carries TRBV12-3 or TRBV12-4 and TRBJ2-7; D ambiguous. V was shortened by 1 base and J by 3 bases, with 7 bases between the two germline ends. This CDR3 is 13 amino acids long. CDR3 coding DNA: TGTGCCAGCAGTTTAGGCCCCCGCTACGAGCAGTACTTC. This codes for CASSLGPRYEQYF.

J is TRBJ1-5 and V is TRBV19, with D possibly matching TRBD1 (5 bases). V lost 3 bases and J 4 bases, leaving 13 bases between the germline ends. Germline-derived CDR1 and CDR2 are LNHDA and SQIVND (reference sequence). The CDR3 runs to 15 residues. Here the CDR3 reads CASSIVWGGNQPQHF. The CDR3 region has the DNA TGTGCCAGTAGTATTGTATGGGGCGGGAATCAGCCCCAGCATTTT.

This clonotype occurred many times. The chain carries TRBV27 and TRBJ2-3, with D possibly being TRBD2 (6 bases). The V end lost 6 bases, the J end lost 0 bases, and 10 bases lay between the germline ends. CDR3 length: 14 residues. Germline CDR1 and CDR2: MNHEY and SMNVEV (reference sequence). The CDR3 DNA reads TGTGCCAGCAGATTAGCGGATAGCACAGATACGCAGTATTTT. Amino acids: CASRLADSTDTQYF.

This clonotype has a handful of counts. V usage is TRBV6-2 or TRBV6-3 and J usage is TRBJ2-7; no reliable D call. Germline V gene sequence: CDR1 MNHEY, CDR2 SVGEGT. The CDR3 is 15 residues long. The CDR3 sequence: CASSRDGHSSYEQYV. CDR3 bases: TGTGCCAGCAGTAGAGACGGTCACAGCTCCTATGAGCAGTACGTC.

This clonotype was seen many times. The chain combines TRBV12-3 or TRBV12-4 with TRBJ2-5; D remains unclear. V was pared by 7 bases and J by 1 base, with 7 bases between. CDR3 length: 12 amino acids. As DNA, the CDR3 is TGTGCCAGCATGAACAGCCAAGAGACCCAGTACTTC. Translation: CASMNSQETQYF.

This clonotype was seen only a few times. This chain links TRBV12-3 or TRBV12-4 with TRBJ2-1; D tentatively reads TRBD1 or TRBD2 (7 bases each). This CDR3 contains 14 residues. Trimming took off 3 bases at V and 10 bases at J, with 16 bases between the two ends. The CDR3 DNA is TGTGCCAGCAGTTTGCAGGGGGGGGTTGGCGAGCAGTTCTTC. Encoded protein: CASSLQGGVGEQFF.